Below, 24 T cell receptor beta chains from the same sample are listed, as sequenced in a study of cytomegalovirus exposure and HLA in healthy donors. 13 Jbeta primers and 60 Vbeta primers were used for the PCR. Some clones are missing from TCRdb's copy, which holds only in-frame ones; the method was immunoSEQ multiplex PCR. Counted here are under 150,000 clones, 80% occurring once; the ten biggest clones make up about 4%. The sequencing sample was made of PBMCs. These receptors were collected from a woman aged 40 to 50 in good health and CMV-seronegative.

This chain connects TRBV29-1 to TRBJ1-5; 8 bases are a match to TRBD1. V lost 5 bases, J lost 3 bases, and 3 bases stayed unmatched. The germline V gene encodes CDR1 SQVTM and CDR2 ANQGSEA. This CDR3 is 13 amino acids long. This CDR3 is CSVWTGHNQPQHF. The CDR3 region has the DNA TGCAGCGTTTGGACAGGGCACAATCAGCCCCAGCATTTT.

The CDR3 region has the DNA TGTGCCAGCAGCCAAGCCCCCCATGGGGGACAGGGCGTCTACGAGCAGTACTTC. Its translation is CASSQAPHGGQGVYEQYF. This chain links TRBV4-2 with TRBJ2-7; 9 bases are a match to TRBD1. Germline trimming cut 1 base from V and 3 bases from J; bases unmatched to any gene: 13. This CDR3 region has 18 residues. Per the germline V gene, CDR1 is LGHNA and CDR2 is YNFKEQ.

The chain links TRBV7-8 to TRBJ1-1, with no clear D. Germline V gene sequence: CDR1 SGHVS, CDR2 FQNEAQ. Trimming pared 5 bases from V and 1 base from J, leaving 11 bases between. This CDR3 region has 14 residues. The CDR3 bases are TGTGCCAGCAGCAGGAACTACAAGAACACTGAAGCTTTCTTT. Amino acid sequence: CASSRNYKNTEAFF.

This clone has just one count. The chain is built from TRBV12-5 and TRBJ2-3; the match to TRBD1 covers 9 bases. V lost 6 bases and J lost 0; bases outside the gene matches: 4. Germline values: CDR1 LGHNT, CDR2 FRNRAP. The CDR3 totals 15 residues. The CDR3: CASGSGTGSTDTQYF. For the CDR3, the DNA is TGTGCTAGTGGCTCCGGGACAGGGAGCACAGATACGCAGTATTTT.

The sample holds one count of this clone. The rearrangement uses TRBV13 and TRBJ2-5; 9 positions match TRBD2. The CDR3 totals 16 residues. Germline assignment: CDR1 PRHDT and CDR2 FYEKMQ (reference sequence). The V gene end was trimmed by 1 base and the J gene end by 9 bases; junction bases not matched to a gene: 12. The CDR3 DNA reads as TGTGCCAGCAGCTTAGAGGCTAGCGGGGAGTTTAGAGCCCAGTACTTC. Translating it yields CASSLEASGEFRAQYF.

For the CDR3, the DNA is TGTGCCAGCAGCTTAGCGGCAGGGAACACTGAAGCTTTCTTT. Protein sequence: CASSLAAGNTEAFF. The chain is built from TRBV11-2 and TRBJ1-1; the D is unclear. The CDR3 runs to 14 residues. The V and J ends lost 1 base and 1 base respectively, with 7 bases between them. Germline V lookup: CDR1 SGHAT, CDR2 FQNNGV.

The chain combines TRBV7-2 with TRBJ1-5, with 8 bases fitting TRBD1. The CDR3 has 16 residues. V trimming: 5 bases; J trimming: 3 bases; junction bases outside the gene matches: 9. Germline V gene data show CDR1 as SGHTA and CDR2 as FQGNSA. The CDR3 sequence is CASSHATGGTNQPQHF. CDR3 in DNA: TGTGCCAGCAGCCATGCTACAGGGGGGACCAATCAGCCCCAGCATTTT.

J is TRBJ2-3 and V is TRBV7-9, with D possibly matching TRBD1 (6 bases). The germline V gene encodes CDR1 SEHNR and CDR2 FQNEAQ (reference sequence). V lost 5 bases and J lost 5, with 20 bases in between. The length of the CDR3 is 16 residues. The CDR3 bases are TGTGCCAGCAGCCCTCTCGGACAGATCGAGGTAGATACGCAGTATTTT. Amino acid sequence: CASSPLGQIEVDTQYF.

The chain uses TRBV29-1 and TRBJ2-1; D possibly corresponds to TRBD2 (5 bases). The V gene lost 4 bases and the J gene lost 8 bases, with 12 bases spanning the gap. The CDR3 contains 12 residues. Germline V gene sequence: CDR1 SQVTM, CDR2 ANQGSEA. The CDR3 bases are TGCAGCGTTGGGGAGCAGGCCTATGAGCAGTTCTTC. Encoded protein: CSVGEQAYEQFF.

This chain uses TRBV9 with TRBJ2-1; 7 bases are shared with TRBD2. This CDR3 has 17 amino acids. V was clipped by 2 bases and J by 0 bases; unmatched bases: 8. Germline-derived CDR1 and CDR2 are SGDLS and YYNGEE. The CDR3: CASSVGGGGSSYNEQFF. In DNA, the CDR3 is TGTGCCAGCAGCGTTGGTGGGGGGGGGAGCTCCTACAATGAGCAGTTCTTC.

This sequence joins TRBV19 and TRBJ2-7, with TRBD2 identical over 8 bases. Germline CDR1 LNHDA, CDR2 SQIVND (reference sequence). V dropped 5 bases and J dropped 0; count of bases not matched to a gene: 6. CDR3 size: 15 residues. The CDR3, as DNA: TGTGCCAGTAGTCCGTCGGGACTAGTCTCCTACGAGCAGTACTTC. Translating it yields CASSPSGLVSYEQYF.

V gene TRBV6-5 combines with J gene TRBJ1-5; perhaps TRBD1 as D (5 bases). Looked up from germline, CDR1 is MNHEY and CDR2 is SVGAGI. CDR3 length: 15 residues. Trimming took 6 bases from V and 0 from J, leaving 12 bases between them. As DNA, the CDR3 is TGTGCCAGCAGGGGCAGGGCTTATAGCAATCAGCCCCAGCATTTT. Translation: CASRGRAYSNQPQHF.

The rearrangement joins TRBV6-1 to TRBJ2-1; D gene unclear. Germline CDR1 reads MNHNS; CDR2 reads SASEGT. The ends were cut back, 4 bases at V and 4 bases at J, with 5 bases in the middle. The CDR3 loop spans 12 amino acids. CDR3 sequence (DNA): TGTGCCAGCAGTGCTCAGTACAATGAGCAGTTCTTC. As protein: CASSAQYNEQFF.

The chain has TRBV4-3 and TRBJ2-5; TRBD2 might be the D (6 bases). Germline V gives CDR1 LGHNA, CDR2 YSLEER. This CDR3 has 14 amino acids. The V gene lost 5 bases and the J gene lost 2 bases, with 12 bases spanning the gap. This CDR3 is CASSWGTFQETQYF. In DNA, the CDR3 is TGCGCCAGCAGCTGGGGGACTTTTCAAGAGACCCAGTACTTC.

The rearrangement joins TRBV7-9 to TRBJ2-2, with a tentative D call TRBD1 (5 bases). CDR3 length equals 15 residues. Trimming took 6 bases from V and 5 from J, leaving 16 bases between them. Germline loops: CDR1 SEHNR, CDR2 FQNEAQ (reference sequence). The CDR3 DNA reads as TGTGCCAGCAGTCAGGGATCAAGGAATACCGGGGAGCTGTTTTTT. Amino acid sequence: CASSQGSRNTGELFF.

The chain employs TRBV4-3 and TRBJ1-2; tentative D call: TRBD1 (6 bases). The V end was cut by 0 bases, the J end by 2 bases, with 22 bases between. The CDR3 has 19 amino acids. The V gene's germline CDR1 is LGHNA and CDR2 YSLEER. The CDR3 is CASSQDLPEFRGWNYGYTF. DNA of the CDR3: TGCGCCAGCAGCCAAGATCTACCTGAGTTTAGGGGGTGGAACTATGGCTACACCTTC.

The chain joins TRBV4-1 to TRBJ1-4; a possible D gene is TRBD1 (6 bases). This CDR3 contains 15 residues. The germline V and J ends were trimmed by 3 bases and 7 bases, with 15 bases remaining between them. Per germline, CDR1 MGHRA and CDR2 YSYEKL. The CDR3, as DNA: TGCGCCAGCAGCCAGTTCAGGGGAGGGGGTGAAAAACTGTTTTTT. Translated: CASSQFRGGGEKLFF.

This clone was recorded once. DNA of the CDR3: TGCGCCAGCAGATCGACAGGGAACTATGGCTACACCTTC. Its translation is CASRSTGNYGYTF. This chain links TRBV5-1 with TRBJ1-2; 7 positions match TRBD1. The CDR3 contains 13 residues. CDR1 and CDR2 (germline): SGHRS, YFSETQ. V shed 5 bases, J shed 2 bases, and the junction held 3 bases outside the gene matches.

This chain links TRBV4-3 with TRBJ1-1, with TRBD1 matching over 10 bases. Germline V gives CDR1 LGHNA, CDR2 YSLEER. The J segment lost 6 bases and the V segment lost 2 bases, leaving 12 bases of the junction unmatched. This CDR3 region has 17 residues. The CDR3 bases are TGCGCCAGCAGCCAATCCGGGACAGGGGACTTGGATCCTGAAGCTTTCTTT. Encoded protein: CASSQSGTGDLDPEAFF.

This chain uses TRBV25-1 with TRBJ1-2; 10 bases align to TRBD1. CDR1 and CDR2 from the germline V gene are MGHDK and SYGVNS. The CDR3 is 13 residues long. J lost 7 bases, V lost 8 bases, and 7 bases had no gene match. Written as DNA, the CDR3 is TGTGCCAGCGCCCGACAGGGGGCTGGTGGCTACACCTTC. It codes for CASARQGAGGYTF.

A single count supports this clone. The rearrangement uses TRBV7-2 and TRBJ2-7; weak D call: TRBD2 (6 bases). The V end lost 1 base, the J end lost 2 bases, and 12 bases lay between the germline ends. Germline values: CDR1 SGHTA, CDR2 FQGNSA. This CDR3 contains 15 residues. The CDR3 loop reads CASSLESGATYEQYF. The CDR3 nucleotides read TGTGCCAGCAGCTTAGAATCGGGAGCCACCTACGAGCAGTACTTC.

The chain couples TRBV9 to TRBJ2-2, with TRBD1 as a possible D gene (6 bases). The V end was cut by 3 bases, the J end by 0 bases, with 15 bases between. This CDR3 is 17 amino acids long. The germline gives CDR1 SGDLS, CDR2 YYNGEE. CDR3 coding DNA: TGTGCCAGCAGCGCCCCCCGGGACACTCCGAACACCGGGGAGCTGTTTTTT. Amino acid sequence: CASSAPRDTPNTGELFF.

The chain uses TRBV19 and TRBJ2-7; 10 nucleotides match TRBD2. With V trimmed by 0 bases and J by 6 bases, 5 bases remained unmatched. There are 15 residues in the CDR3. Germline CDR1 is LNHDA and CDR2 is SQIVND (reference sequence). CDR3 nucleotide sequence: TGTGCCAGTAGTATAGAGCTGACTAGCGGGCGCGAGCAGTACTTC. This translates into CASSIELTSGREQYF.

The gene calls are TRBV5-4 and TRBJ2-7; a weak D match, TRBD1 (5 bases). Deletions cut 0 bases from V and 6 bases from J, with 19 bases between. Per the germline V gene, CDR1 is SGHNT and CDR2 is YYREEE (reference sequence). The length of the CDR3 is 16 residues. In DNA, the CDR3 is TGTGCCAGCAGCTTGGAGGGCAACAGGATTCAGCGCGAGCAGTACTTC. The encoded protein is CASSLEGNRIQREQYF.